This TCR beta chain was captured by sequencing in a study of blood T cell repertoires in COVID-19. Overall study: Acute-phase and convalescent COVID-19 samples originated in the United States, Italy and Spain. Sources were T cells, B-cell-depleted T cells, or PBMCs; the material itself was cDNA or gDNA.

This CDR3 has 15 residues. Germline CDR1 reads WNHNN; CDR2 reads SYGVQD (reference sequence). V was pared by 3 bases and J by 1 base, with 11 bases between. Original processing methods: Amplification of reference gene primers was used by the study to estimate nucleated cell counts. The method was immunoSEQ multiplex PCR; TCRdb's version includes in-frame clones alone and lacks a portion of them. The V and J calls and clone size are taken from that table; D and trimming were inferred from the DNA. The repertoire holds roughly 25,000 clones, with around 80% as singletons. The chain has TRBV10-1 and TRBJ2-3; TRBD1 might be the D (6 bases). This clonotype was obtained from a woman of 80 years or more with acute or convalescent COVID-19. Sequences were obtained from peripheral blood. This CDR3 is CASSDPGQGTDTQYF. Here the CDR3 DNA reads TGCGCCAGCAGTGACCCGGGACAAGGCACAGATACGCAGTATTTT.